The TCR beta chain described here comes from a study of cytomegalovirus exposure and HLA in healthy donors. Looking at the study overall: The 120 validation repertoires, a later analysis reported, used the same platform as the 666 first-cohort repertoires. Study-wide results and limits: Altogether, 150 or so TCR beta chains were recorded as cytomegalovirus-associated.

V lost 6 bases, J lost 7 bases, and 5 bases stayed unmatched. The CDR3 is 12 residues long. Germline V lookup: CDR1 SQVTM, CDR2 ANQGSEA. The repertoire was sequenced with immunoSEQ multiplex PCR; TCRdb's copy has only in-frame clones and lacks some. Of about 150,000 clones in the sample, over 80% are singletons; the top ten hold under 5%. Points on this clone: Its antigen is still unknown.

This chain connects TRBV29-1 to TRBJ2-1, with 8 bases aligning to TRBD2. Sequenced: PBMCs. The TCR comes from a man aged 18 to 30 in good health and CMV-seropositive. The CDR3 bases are TGCAGCGTGAGCGGGAGTGGGAATGAGCAGTTCTTC. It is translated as CSVSGSGNEQFF.